One and the same sample provided the 21 T cell receptor beta chains below, sequenced in a study of cytomegalovirus exposure and HLA in healthy donors (dated by TCRdb to about 2017). Libraries were built with the immunoSEQ multiplex PCR assay. A mixture of 60 forward primers for TCR Vbeta segments and 13 reverse primers for TCR Jbeta segments was used in the multiplex PCR. TCRdb provides this immuneACCESS table in a form limited to in-frame rearrangements. Some clones are lacking; in checked studies, under half of them reflect an unresolved V gene, and why the rest are absent is not known. The sample table records around 160,000 clones; 80% to 85% of these occur just once. Around 2% of the sample is in the top ten clones. The sequenced sample was PBMCs. The source of these receptors is a human donor in good health.

This clone has only a few counts. CDR3 nucleotide sequence: TGTGCCAGCAGCTTAGCGCCGAGGGGGGAGACCCAGTACTTC. It yields the protein CASSLAPRGETQYF. This rearrangement joins TRBV7-9 to TRBJ2-5; TRBD1 is a possible D gene (6 bases). CDR1 SEHNR and CDR2 FQNEAQ come from the germline V gene (reference sequence). The V end lost 0 bases, the J end lost 5 bases, and 10 bases lay between the germline ends. CDR3 length equals 14 residues.

V and J are TRBV4-3 and TRBJ2-5; possibly TRBD2 for D (5 bases). Germline assignment: CDR1 LGHNA and CDR2 YSLEER. Between the trimmed V and J ends, which lost 0 bases and 0 bases, there was a span of 11 bases. This CDR3 has 16 residues. In DNA form, the CDR3 reads TGCGCCAGCAGCCAAGATGCAGCGGAGTACCAAGAGACCCAGTACTTC. This codes for CASSQDAAEYQETQYF.

V and J are TRBV6-5 and TRBJ2-4, with 8 bases fitting TRBD2. V was clipped by 8 bases and J by 0 bases; unmatched bases: 6. CDR1 is MNHEY, CDR2 SVGAGI, per germline. The CDR3 is 15 amino acids. CDR3 in DNA: TGTGCCAGCGGACGGGGGGGGGTAGCCAAAAACATTCAGTACTTC. Its protein is CASGRGGVAKNIQYF.

The chain's CDR3 is CASSRLAGGMRTGELFF. As DNA, the CDR3 is TGTGCCAGCAGTCGACTAGCGGGGGGGATGCGGACCGGGGAGCTGTTTTTT. This chain uses TRBV7-9 with TRBJ2-2; 14 positions match TRBD2. V dropped 6 bases and J dropped 5; count of bases not matched to a gene: 8. This CDR3 has 17 amino acids. CDR1 and CDR2 (germline): SEHNR, FQNEAQ (reference sequence).

There are a few counts of this clone. This chain joins TRBV11-2 and TRBJ2-3; unclear D gene. Trimming took off 5 bases at V and 4 bases at J, with 7 bases between the two ends. The CDR3 totals 12 residues. CDR1 SGHAT and CDR2 FQNNGV come from the germline V gene. The CDR3 spells CASSPRADTQYF. CDR3 sequence (DNA): TGTGCCAGCAGCCCCCGGGCAGATACGCAGTATTTT.

CDR3 sequence: CASSLSLSRGLMETQYF. CDR3 DNA: TGTGCCAGCAGCTTATCGTTGTCCAGGGGCTTAATGGAGACCCAGTACTTC. The chain has TRBV13 and TRBJ2-5, with D possibly matching TRBD1 (6 bases). The CDR3 sequence is 17 residues long. V dropped 2 bases and J dropped 5 bases, with 21 bases sitting between them. CDR1 and CDR2 from the germline V gene are PRHDT and FYEKMQ (reference sequence).

The chain employs TRBV5-8 and TRBJ1-1, with no clear D. Germline V lookup: CDR1 SGHTS, CDR2 YDEGEE. V was pared by 1 base and J by 4 bases, with 11 bases between. The CDR3 contains 14 residues. The CDR3 coding sequence is TGTGCCAGCAGCTTGTTGTCACTTCTCACTGAAGCTTTCTTT. It codes for CASSLLSLLTEAFF. The whole variable domain, filled in from reference TRBV5-8 and TRBJ1-1, reads EAGVTQSPTHLIKTRGQQATLRCSPISGHTSVYWYQQALGLGLQFLLWYDEGEERNRGNFPPRFSGRQFPNYSSELNVNALELEDSALYLCASSLLSLLTEAFFGQGTRLTVV.

The table lists this clone with a count of one. Other nucleotide sequences from this sample produce the same CDR3. This chain uses TRBV5-1 with TRBJ1-1; D perhaps matches TRBD1 (5 bases). CDR1 is SGHRS, CDR2 YFSETQ, per germline. V gave up 0 bases and J gave up 1 base, with 7 bases separating them. The CDR3 sequence is 14 residues long. The CDR3 region is CASSLVQGNTEAFF. CDR3 bases: TGCGCCAGCAGCTTGGTTCAGGGGAACACTGAAGCTTTCTTT. Supplemented by reference TRBV5-1 and TRBJ1-1, the full variable domain reads KAGVTQTPRYLIKTRGQQVTLSCSPISGHRSVSWYQQTPGQGLQFLFEYFSETQRNKGNFPGRFSGRQFSNSRSEMNVSTLELGDSALYLCASSLVQGNTEAFFGQGTRLTVV.

V usage is TRBV13 and J usage is TRBJ2-5, with D uncertain. The DNA end is a closer match to TRBJ2-7, so the J assignment may be wrong. This CDR3 has 12 amino acids. In germline, CDR1 is PRHDT, CDR2 FYEKMQ (reference sequence). The CDR3 nucleotides read TGTGCCAGCAGCTCCAAAGACTACGAGCAGTACTTC. Protein sequence: CASSSKDYEQYF.

V gene TRBV5-1 combines with J gene TRBJ2-7; 7 bases agree with TRBD1. CDR1 SGHRS and CDR2 YFSETQ come from the germline V gene. The CDR3 covers 14 residues. V lost 0 bases, J lost 3 bases, and 3 bases stayed unmatched. The CDR3 bases are TGCGCCAGCAGCTTGGTGGGGACAGACTACGAGCAGTACTTC. This gives the protein CASSLVGTDYEQYF.

CDR3 coding DNA: TGTGCCAGCAGTTTGGGCGGGGGTTTGGAGACCCAGTACTTC. It translates to CASSLGGGLETQYF. V gene TRBV6-5 combines with J gene TRBJ2-5; 7 bases match TRBD2. J gave up 5 bases and V 4 bases, and 7 bases lay outside the gene matches. CDR1 is MNHEY and CDR2 is SVGAGI in the germline V gene. The CDR3 runs to 14 residues.

The rearrangement links TRBV7-2 to TRBJ2-4; D might be TRBD1 (5 bases). Germline CDR1 reads SGHTA; CDR2 reads FQGNSA. The CDR3 is 16 amino acids. V was clipped by 1 base and J by 2 bases, with 12 bases between them. CDR3 amino acids: CASSLEAGRTKNIQYF. In DNA form, the CDR3 reads TGTGCCAGCAGCTTAGAGGCAGGGCGGACCAAAAACATTCAGTACTTC.

This clone was counted a few times. V is TRBV4-1 and J is TRBJ2-1, with 9 bases fitting TRBD1. Germline CDR1 and CDR2: MGHRA and YSYEKL. V lost 5 bases, J lost 3 bases, and 17 bases stayed unmatched. CDR3 length: 19 residues. CDR3 loop: CASSEGTGWYPLDYNEQFF. In DNA, the CDR3 is TGCGCCAGCAGCGAAGGGACAGGGTGGTACCCCCTCGACTACAATGAGCAGTTCTTC.

This chain joins TRBV5-1 and TRBJ2-5; 11 bases line up with TRBD2. With V trimmed by 0 bases and J by 4 bases, 2 bases remained unmatched. This CDR3 region has 15 residues. Germline values: CDR1 SGHRS, CDR2 YFSETQ. The CDR3 DNA reads as TGCGCCAGCAGCTTGGTGCTAGCGGGGGGAGAGACCCAGTACTTC. Protein: CASSLVLAGGETQYF.

With regard to this clone: This same CDR3 is encoded by further DNA sequences in the sample. The CDR3 DNA is TGTGCCAGCAGCACACTAGTCTCGGGGGGTGATACGCAGTATTTT. Its protein is CASSTLVSGGDTQYF. The chain employs TRBV2 and TRBJ2-3; 7 bases agree with TRBD2. Germline trimming cut 6 bases from V and 6 bases from J; bases unmatched to any gene: 12. The CDR3 has 15 residues. Looked up from germline, CDR1 is SNHLY and CDR2 is FYNNEI.

The CDR3 loop reads CASSVGSRGHDEQFF. CDR3 DNA sequence: TGTGCCAGCAGCGTAGGATCCAGGGGGCACGATGAGCAGTTCTTC. The chain carries TRBV9 and TRBJ2-1, with 8 bases that match TRBD1. This CDR3 is 15 amino acids long. In germline, CDR1 is SGDLS, CDR2 YYNGEE. V was pared by 0 bases and J by 8 bases, with 7 bases of the junction left unmatched.

The chain joins TRBV14 to TRBJ2-6; D is possibly TRBD1 (6 bases). The germline gives CDR1 SGHDN, CDR2 FVKESK. Deletions cut 4 bases from V and 3 bases from J, with 25 bases between. The CDR3 runs to 20 residues. CDR3 sequence: CASSPRPLRGPSGGANVLTF. CDR3 bases: TGTGCCAGCAGCCCTCGACCCCTCAGGGGACCGTCAGGTGGGGCCAACGTCCTGACTTTC.

The chain links TRBV7-2 to TRBJ1-1, with 7 bases identical to TRBD1. With 1 base clipped from V and 4 bases from J, the junction kept 6 bases outside the gene matches. The CDR3 is 15 amino acids. Looked up from germline, CDR1 is SGHTA and CDR2 is FQGNSA. CDR3 sequence: CASSLGQGVSTEAFF. The CDR3 DNA reads TGTGCCAGCAGCTTAGGACAGGGTGTTTCCACTGAAGCTTTCTTT.

This chain uses TRBV27 with TRBJ2-3; a weak D match, TRBD1 (6 bases). This CDR3 comprises 15 residues. The ends were cut back, 8 bases at V and 6 bases at J, with 21 bases in the middle. Germline lookup yields CDR1 MNHEY and CDR2 SMNVEV (reference sequence). CDR3 nucleotides: TGTGCCAGCGGAAAAACGTGGGGGCGAGGCGATACGCAGTATTTT. Translation gives CASGKTWGRGDTQYF.

The CDR3 sequence: CASSLGGTQYF. CDR3 DNA: TGTGCCAGCAGCTTAGGCGGTACGCAGTATTTT. The rearrangement joins TRBV7-9 to TRBJ2-3; D remains ambiguous. The V gene's germline CDR1 is SEHNR and CDR2 FQNEAQ (reference sequence). V was trimmed by 1 base and J by 8 bases, leaving 4 bases between them. CDR3 length: 11 amino acids.

This clone was counted only a few times. CDR3 coding DNA: TGTGCCAGCAGTAATCTAGCGGGGGCCCCTGGGACCCAGTACTTC. Its protein is CASSNLAGAPGTQYF. V and J are TRBV2 and TRBJ2-5, with 10 bases lining up with TRBD2. The CDR3 consists of 15 residues. V trimming: 5 bases; J trimming: 7 bases; junction bases outside the gene matches: 10. Germline V gives CDR1 SNHLY, CDR2 FYNNEI. Supplemented by reference TRBV2 and TRBJ2-5, the full variable domain reads EPEVTQTPSHQVTQMGQEVILRCVPISNHLYFYWYRQILGQKVEFLVSFYNNEISEKSEIFDDQFSVERPDGSNFTLKIRSTKLEDSAMYFCASSNLAGAPGTQYFGPGTRLLVL.